The source of this TCR beta chain is a study of blood T cells in healthy people across ages. Healthy Caucasians from Russia aged about 6 to 90 served as donors. Every donor gave 9.5 to 10 milliliters of peripheral blood. CDR3 length: 15 residues. The germline CDR1 and CDR2 sequences are MGHRA and YSYEKL. After removal of 3 bases from V and 1 base from J, the junction contained 5 bases not matched to a gene. This clonotype was seen more than once but under ten times. Its antigen is unidentified. Study findings and constraints: Significant beta diversity loss was already apparent by age around 40, declining roughly linearly.

Next came a second PCR, run for about 7 to 12 cycles, which used a sample-barcoded 5' primer along with a J-beta primer mix. Researchers report that each sample yielded at least 2.5 million CDR3-containing paired-end reads. TCRdb called the 5' RACE reads again in MiXCR, with one record for every CDR3 protein. The sample yields approximately 1.5 million distinct CDR3 sequences, 35% to 45% seen once. The rearrangement joins TRBV4-1 to TRBJ2-5; 7 nucleotides match TRBD2. The material sequenced was blood. The receptor was isolated from a woman aged 18-29 years in good health. The CDR3 DNA sequence: TGCGCCAGCAGCCACTCATCTAGCGGCCAAGAGACCCAGTACTTC. Protein product: CASSHSSSGQETQYF.